This entry describes one T cell receptor beta chain. Its antigen is currently unknown. These data originate in a study of OX40 agonist ivuxolimab in advanced cancers. Whole-study context: Patients received the agonistic anti-OX40 (CD134) antibody ivuxolimab. Two patients with cutaneous melanoma and one with hepatocellular carcinoma, three in total, showed partial responses. Regarding the study as a whole: Dosing at 0.1 to 3.0 mg/kg was accompanied by clonal expansion of CD4+ and CD8+ blood T cells by week 6. Low normalized T-cell clonal expansion was also seen in some nonresponders.

The V end was cut by 2 bases, the J end by 0 bases, with 10 bases between. The CDR3 sequence is 15 residues long. Germline CDR1 and CDR2: MNHEY and SMNVEV (reference sequence). Profiling relied on immunoSEQ multiplex PCR, and the TCRdb table lists in-frame clones only, not all of them. The sample records more than 55,000 clones, about 88% being singletons. The chain links TRBV27 to TRBJ1-2; possible D gene TRBD1, 6 bases. The TCR was taken from an adult with an advanced solid tumor such as melanoma, head and neck, liver or kidney cancer. Sequences were derived from CD4+ or CD8+ T cells sorted from blood, sampled in a trial of the OX40 agonist ivuxolimab. In nucleotides, the CDR3 is TGTGCCAGCAGTTTAACAGGGATTCCTAACTATGGCTACACCTTC. Its protein product is CASSLTGIPNYGYTF.